Below are 2 T cell receptor beta chains sequenced from a single sample in a study of cytomegalovirus exposure and HLA in healthy donors. The method was immunoSEQ multiplex PCR; TCRdb's version includes in-frame clones alone and lacks a portion of them. The sample carries about 110,000 clones, roughly 89% recorded once. Sequencing used PBMCs. The origin of the receptors is a woman aged 18-35 years in good health and CMV-seronegative.

The chain couples TRBV27 to TRBJ1-1, with D uncertain. V lost 5 bases, J lost 0 bases, and 28 bases lay in between. The CDR3 extends over 20 amino acids. Germline loops: CDR1 MNHEY, CDR2 SMNVEV (reference sequence). The CDR3 DNA is TGTGCCAGCAGTCCAAAAAACCGCGGGGTTGCACGTGGCATGAACACTGAAGCTTTCTTT. Protein sequence: CASSPKNRGVARGMNTEAFF.

CDR3 protein: CASRTGSSDEQYF. Here the CDR3 DNA reads TGTGCCAGTAGAACAGGGAGTTCGGACGAGCAGTACTTC. The rearrangement uses TRBV19 and TRBJ2-7; a weak D match, TRBD1 (6 bases). The germline gives CDR1 LNHDA, CDR2 SQIVND (reference sequence). The length of the CDR3 is 13 residues. The V and J ends lost 6 bases and 5 bases respectively, with 14 bases between them.